The present T cell receptor (beta chain) was sequenced within a study of blood T cells in healthy people across ages. This CDR3 is 13 amino acids long. Germline V gene data show CDR1 as SGHTA and CDR2 as FQGNSA. Unmatched junction bases numbered 6, after V lost 5 bases and J lost 9 bases. This clonotype was recorded at least ten times. Next came a second PCR, run for about 6 to 11 cycles, which used a sample-barcoded 5' primer along with a J-beta primer mix. TCRdb fed the 5' RACE reads into MiXCR, producing one record per CDR3 protein. Of 750,000 to 950,000 distinct CDR3 sequences in the sample, 25% to 30% are singletons; the top ten hold about 9.4%. The data also belong to a second study, concerning T cells of mothers and their children.

The clonotype was recovered from a woman between 40 and 50 years old in good health. The V gene is TRBV7-2, the J gene TRBJ2-1; 8 nucleotides line up with TRBD2. Sequenced sample: blood. The CDR3 DNA sequence: TGTGCCAGCAGCCGCGGGGGGCGAGGTGAGCAGTTCTTC. Protein: CASSRGGRGEQFF.